The 10 T cell receptor beta chains below all came from one sample that was sequenced in a study of blood T cell repertoires in COVID-19. The protocol was immunoSEQ multiplex PCR, while the TCRdb copy is restricted to in-frame clones and leaves out a portion. The sample yields some 220,000 clones, around four fifths seen once. The sequencing sample was made of peripheral blood. All receptors come from a woman aged 60-75 years with active or convalescent COVID-19.

This rearrangement joins TRBV10-1 to TRBJ2-1, with D maybe TRBD2 (6 bases). The V and J ends lost 1 base and 7 bases respectively, with 11 bases between them. Germline V gene data show CDR1 as WNHNN and CDR2 as SYGVQD (reference sequence). The CDR3 is made up of 14 amino acids. CDR3 DNA sequence: TGCGCCAGCAGTGAGTACGGGGGAGTAAATGAGCAGTTCTTC. It codes for CASSEYGGVNEQFF.

The J gene is TRBJ1-2, the V gene TRBV19, with TRBD1 matching over 9 bases. Germline V lookup: CDR1 LNHDA, CDR2 SQIVND (reference sequence). V shed 5 bases, J shed 5 bases, and the junction held 9 bases outside the gene matches. CDR3 length: 15 amino acids. The chain's CDR3 is CASSSRDRVGYGYTF. The CDR3 DNA is TGTGCCAGTAGTTCCCGGGACAGGGTCGGTTATGGCTACACCTTC. Full variable domain (remainder filled in from reference TRBV19 and TRBJ1-2): DGGITQSPKYLFRKEGQNVTLSCEQNLNHDAMYWYRQDPGQGLRLIYYSQIVNDFQKGDIAEGYSVSREKKESFPLTVTSAQKNPTAFYLCASSSRDRVGYGYTFGSGTRLTVV.

The V gene is TRBV6-2 or TRBV6-3, the J gene TRBJ2-3; 9 bases are shared with TRBD2. Germline-derived CDR1 and CDR2 are MNHEY and SVGEGT. The CDR3 loop spans 17 amino acids. With 0 bases clipped from V and 1 base from J, the junction kept 5 bases outside the gene matches. DNA for the CDR3: TGTGCCAGCAGTTACTCCATCATAGCGGGAGGCACAGATACGCAGTATTTT. It is translated as CASSYSIIAGGTDTQYF.

In this sample, this clone turned up many times. This rearrangement joins TRBV5-1 to TRBJ1-1; D is possibly TRBD1 (6 bases). Between the trimmed V and J ends, which lost 2 bases and 4 bases, there was a span of 9 bases. Germline loops: CDR1 SGHRS, CDR2 YFSETQ. CDR3 size: 13 residues. CDR3 loop: CASSLQGFTEAFF. The CDR3 DNA reads as TGCGCCAGCAGCTTACAGGGTTTCACTGAAGCTTTCTTT.

The chain links TRBV6-5 to TRBJ1-3, with 7 nucleotides matching TRBD1. The CDR3 loop spans 15 amino acids. The J segment lost 7 bases and the V segment lost 4 bases, leaving 10 bases of the junction unmatched. The germline gives CDR1 MNHEY, CDR2 SVGAGI. DNA for the CDR3: TGTGCCAGCAGTTGGGACCACAGGGGTTCGAACACCATATATTTT. It specifies CASSWDHRGSNTIYF.

This rearrangement joins TRBV6-6 to TRBJ1-5, with TRBD1 matching 7 bases. J gave up 4 bases and V 7 bases, and 4 bases lay outside the gene matches. The CDR3 contains 13 residues. Germline V gene lookup returns CDR1 MNHNY and CDR2 SVGAGI (reference sequence). CDR3 sequence: CASMVRGNQPQHF. In nucleotides, the CDR3 is TGTGCCAGCATGGTCAGGGGGAATCAGCCCCAGCATTTT.

In its sample, this clone was seen once. This sequence joins TRBV5-1 and TRBJ2-1, with TRBD2 as a possible D gene (5 bases). From germline, CDR1 is SGHRS and CDR2 YFSETQ. The V and J ends lost 0 bases and 1 base respectively, with 8 bases between them. This CDR3 region has 15 residues. CDR3 region: CASSLEVASYNEQFF. In nucleotides, the CDR3 is TGCGCCAGCAGCTTGGAAGTAGCGTCCTACAATGAGCAGTTCTTC.

The chain combines TRBV5-4 with TRBJ2-7; TRBD2 matches at 7 bases. V gave up 3 bases and J gave up 2 bases; unmatched junction bases: 11. This CDR3 has 16 amino acids. CDR1 and CDR2 from the germline V gene are SGHNT and YYREEE (reference sequence). The CDR3: CASSSRTAGEPYEQYF. The DNA of the CDR3 is TGTGCCAGCAGCTCGCGAACGGCGGGGGAGCCCTACGAGCAGTACTTC.

The chain uses TRBV19 and TRBJ2-7; TRBD2 agrees at 10 bases. The CDR3 spans 16 residues. V lost 4 bases and J lost 0; bases outside the gene matches: 6. CDR1 is LNHDA, CDR2 SQIVND, per germline (reference sequence). CDR3 bases: TGTGCCAGTAGTAAGGGACTAGCGAGGAGCTCCTACGAGCAGTACTTC. Translation gives CASSKGLARSSYEQYF. Together with reference TRBV19 and TRBJ2-7, the CDR3 gives the full variable domain: DGGITQSPKYLFRKEGQNVTLSCEQNLNHDAMYWYRQDPGQGLRLIYYSQIVNDFQKGDIAEGYSVSREKKESFPLTVTSAQKNPTAFYLCASSKGLARSSYEQYFGPGTRLTVT.

The chain carries TRBV2 and TRBJ1-2, with 10 bases matching TRBD1. Germline V lookup: CDR1 SNHLY, CDR2 FYNNEI. Trimming took 6 bases from V and 4 from J; bases not matched to a gene: 5. This CDR3 comprises 14 residues. The CDR3 coding sequence is TGTGCCAGCAGCGACAGGGGGCAGAGCTATGGCTACACCTTC. Encoded protein: CASSDRGQSYGYTF.